These 27 T cell receptor beta chains share one sample of origin, sequenced in a study of blood T cell repertoires in COVID-19. Profiling relied on immunoSEQ multiplex PCR, and the TCRdb table lists in-frame clones only, not all of them. The sample carries under 300,000 clones, 84% recorded once. Sequences were obtained from peripheral blood. Receptors originate from a woman in her thirties or forties who had recovered from COVID-19.

This chain connects TRBV6-5 to TRBJ1-2; the match to TRBD1 covers 7 bases. Per the germline V gene, CDR1 is MNHEY and CDR2 is SVGAGI. The CDR3 consists of 13 residues. The trim removed 6 bases at V and 8 bases at J, leaving 9 bases unmatched. In DNA, the CDR3 is TGTGCCAGCAGAATGGGACAGACCGACGGCTACACCTTC. Protein: CASRMGQTDGYTF.

This chain uses TRBV7-9 with TRBJ1-5, with unresolved D. The ends were cut back, 1 base at V and 1 base at J, with 5 bases in the middle. The CDR3 runs to 14 residues. Germline lookup yields CDR1 SEHNR and CDR2 FQNEAQ (reference sequence). Here the CDR3 reads CASSLGQSNQPQHF. The CDR3 DNA is TGTGCCAGCAGCTTAGGGCAAAGCAATCAGCCCCAGCATTTT.

J is TRBJ2-7 and V is TRBV5-1, with D possibly TRBD2 on 5 matching bases. V lost 0 bases, J lost 2 bases, and 9 bases lay in between. Germline CDR1 reads SGHRS; CDR2 reads YFSETQ. This CDR3 is 14 amino acids long. CDR3 region: CASSLVGSTYEQYF. As DNA, the CDR3 is TGCGCCAGCAGCTTGGTAGGGAGTACCTACGAGCAGTACTTC.

This rearrangement joins TRBV28 to TRBJ2-5; 9 bases match TRBD1. CDR1 is MDHEN, CDR2 SYDVKM, per germline. The CDR3 has 14 amino acids. The V and J ends lost 6 bases and 5 bases, in that order; junction bases with no gene match: 7. The CDR3 reads CASRRDRVGETQYF. CDR3 nucleotides: TGTGCCAGCAGAAGGGACAGGGTTGGTGAGACCCAGTACTTC.

The V call is TRBV19, the J call TRBJ1-2, with 11 bases fitting TRBD1. Trimming at V came to 10 bases and at J to 6 bases, leaving 7 bases not matched to a gene. Germline values: CDR1 LNHDA, CDR2 SQIVND (reference sequence). The CDR3 extends over 13 amino acids. The CDR3 DNA follows: TGTGCCATTCGCGAGGGACAGGGGGATGGCTACACCTTC. It encodes CAIREGQGDGYTF.

The V call is TRBV3-1 (or the pseudogene TRBV3-2), the J call TRBJ1-2; possible D gene TRBD1, 5 bases. V shed 0 bases and J shed 4 bases, with 9 bases lying between them. This CDR3 spans 14 amino acids. In germline, CDR1 is LGHDT, CDR2 YNNKEL (reference sequence). The DNA for the CDR3 is TGTGCCAGCAGCCAAGACACAGGACCCTATGGCTACACCTTC. Amino acid sequence: CASSQDTGPYGYTF.

The CDR3 here is CAWGERGTVNTEAFF. CDR3 sequence (DNA): TGTGCCTGGGGAGAACGCGGGACAGTGAACACTGAAGCTTTCTTT. The chain couples TRBV30 to TRBJ1-1, with 7 bases that match TRBD1. In germline, CDR1 is GTSNPN, CDR2 SVGIG (reference sequence). This CDR3 is 15 amino acids long. The ends lost 5 bases at V and 0 bases at J; junction bases unmatched: 9. The complete variable domain, with remaining parts taken from reference TRBV30 and TRBJ1-1, reads SQTIHQWPATLVQPVGSPLSLECTVEGTSNPNLYWYRQAAGRGLQLLFYSVGIGQISSEVPQNLSASRPQDRQFILSSKKLLLSDSGFYLCAWGERGTVNTEAFFGQGTRLTVV.

This rearrangement joins TRBV5-5 to TRBJ1-2, with 7 bases matching TRBD1. Trimming at V came to 3 bases and at J to 3 bases, leaving 2 bases not matched to a gene. Germline assignment: CDR1 SGHKS and CDR2 YYEKEE (reference sequence). The CDR3 loop spans 13 amino acids. CDR3 sequence (DNA): TGTGCCAGCAGCTGGGACAGTGACTATGGCTACACCTTC. Its translation is CASSWDSDYGYTF. The full variable domain, completed using reference TRBV5-5 and TRBJ1-2, is DAGVTQSPTHLIKTRGQQVTLRCSPISGHKSVSWYQQVLGQGPQFIFQYYEKEERGRGNFPDRFSARQFPNYSSELNVNALLLGDSALYLCASSWDSDYGYTFGSGTRLTVV.

The chain joins TRBV7-8 to TRBJ2-2; 7 positions agree with TRBD2. Germline assignment: CDR1 SGHVS and CDR2 FQNEAQ. V shed 1 base and J 0 bases; nucleotides not matched to a gene: 5. The CDR3 has 17 amino acids. The CDR3 loop reads CASSLEGGGSNTGELFF. For the CDR3, the DNA is TGTGCCAGCAGCTTAGAGGGCGGGGGATCGAACACCGGGGAGCTGTTTTTT.

V gene TRBV6-5 combines with J gene TRBJ1-1, with a weak D call TRBD1 (5 bases). The CDR3 consists of 14 residues. V lost 6 bases, J lost 2 bases, and 13 bases lay in between. CDR1 and CDR2 (germline): MNHEY, SVGAGI. CDR3 in amino acids: CASSHRQSNTEAFF. CDR3 sequence (DNA): TGTGCCAGCAGCCACAGACAGAGTAACACTGAAGCTTTCTTT.

The chain employs TRBV7-4 and TRBJ1-3, with D hard to call. There are 17 residues in the CDR3. Germline V gene data show CDR1 as SGHVT and CDR2 as SQSDAQ. Trimming cost V 3 bases and J 4 bases, with 19 bases left between them. The CDR3 sequence: CASSFPREDTLGNTIYF. The CDR3 DNA sequence: TGTGCCAGCAGCTTCCCTCGAGAAGATACTCTGGGAAACACCATATATTTT.

In this sample, this clone turned up a few times. This chain joins TRBV19 and TRBJ1-2, with D maybe TRBD1 (5 bases). Germline V gene lookup returns CDR1 LNHDA and CDR2 SQIVND (reference sequence). The CDR3 totals 13 residues. V lost 1 base, J lost 5 bases, and 8 bases lay in between. CDR3 protein: CASSIGPGYGYTF. The CDR3 bases are TGTGCCAGTAGTATAGGTCCAGGGTATGGCTACACCTTC.

The chain has TRBV6-5 and TRBJ1-2; D is ambiguous. The germline V gene has CDR1 MNHEY and CDR2 SVGAGI. V shed 6 bases and J shed 0 bases, with 8 bases lying between them. The CDR3 has 13 residues. CDR3 protein: CASSPGTNYGYTF. For the CDR3, the DNA is TGTGCCAGCAGCCCCGGGACTAACTATGGCTACACCTTC.

This clone was seen just once. The chain links TRBV4-1 to TRBJ1-2, with 9 bases identical to TRBD1. V shed 0 bases and J 0 bases; nucleotides not matched to a gene: 5. The CDR3 is made up of 17 amino acids. CDR1 MGHRA and CDR2 YSYEKL come from the germline V gene. CDR3 residues: CASSQEDRGKSNYGYTF. The CDR3 coding sequence is TGCGCCAGCAGCCAAGAGGACAGGGGAAAGTCTAACTATGGCTACACCTTC.

The chain has TRBV20-1 and TRBJ2-5, with D tentatively TRBD1 (7 bases). The V end lost 3 bases, the J end lost 2 bases, and 16 bases lay between the germline ends. The CDR3 covers 15 residues. Germline CDR1 reads DFQATT; CDR2 reads SNEGSKA (reference sequence). The CDR3 DNA sequence: TGCAGTGCTAGTCGGGGAGGCAGGGGGCAAGAGACCCAGTACTTC. Encoded protein: CSASRGGRGQETQYF.

The table lists this clone with a count of one. This chain uses TRBV5-1 with TRBJ2-5; TRBD2 aligns across 10 bases. In germline, CDR1 is SGHRS, CDR2 YFSETQ. The CDR3 spans 17 residues. Losses at the gene ends were 3 bases for V and 2 bases for J; bases not matched to a gene: 10. The CDR3 sequence is CASSYGLADDIQETQYF. CDR3 DNA: TGCGCCAGCAGCTATGGACTAGCGGATGACATTCAAGAGACCCAGTACTTC.

The CDR3: CASSLGDRGPQETQYF. CDR3 DNA sequence: TGCGCCAGCAGCTTGGGGGACAGGGGACCCCAAGAGACCCAGTACTTC. This sequence joins TRBV5-1 and TRBJ2-5, with 10 bases lining up with TRBD1. Germline trimming cut 0 bases from V and 1 base from J; bases unmatched to any gene: 3. From germline, CDR1 is SGHRS and CDR2 YFSETQ. This CDR3 contains 16 residues. The entire variable domain, with the rest obtained from reference TRBV5-1 and TRBJ2-5, is as follows: KAGVTQTPRYLIKTRGQQVTLSCSPISGHRSVSWYQQTPGQGLQFLFEYFSETQRNKGNFPGRFSGRQFSNSRSEMNVSTLELGDSALYLCASSLGDRGPQETQYFGPGTRLLVL.

J is TRBJ2-5 and V is TRBV28; possibly TRBD1 for D (7 bases). The CDR3 sequence is 15 residues long. Germline-derived CDR1 and CDR2 are MDHEN and SYDVKM. Trimming stripped 6 bases from V and 3 bases from J, with 17 bases between. The CDR3 loop is CASSQGGTEKETQYF. CDR3 nucleotide sequence: TGTGCCAGCAGCCAGGGCGGGACAGAGAAAGAGACCCAGTACTTC.

This clone was found many times. The chain has TRBV3-1 (or the pseudogene TRBV3-2) and TRBJ1-1, with D maybe TRBD1 (5 bases). Trimming left V 2 bases short and J 0 bases short, with 13 bases between. The CDR3 has 16 amino acids. In germline, CDR1 is LGHDT, CDR2 YNNKEL (reference sequence). Here the CDR3 reads CASSQHPTDMNTEAFF. The CDR3 region has the DNA TGTGCCAGCAGCCAACACCCGACAGACATGAACACTGAAGCTTTCTTT.

The chain has TRBV15 and TRBJ1-3; 7 bases are a match to TRBD1. The CDR3 extends over 17 amino acids. Trimming cost V 0 bases and J 1 base; bases outside gene matches: 6. CDR1 is LNHNV and CDR2 is YYDKDF in the germline V gene (reference sequence). The CDR3 sequence is CATSRERIQGSGNTIYF. CDR3 coding DNA: TGTGCCACCAGCAGAGAGCGAATACAGGGGTCTGGAAACACCATATATTTT. The full variable domain, its missing parts supplied by reference TRBV15 and TRBJ1-3, is DAMVIQNPRYQVTQFGKPVTLSCSQTLNHNVMYWYQQKSSQAPKLLFHYYDKDFNNEADTPDNFQSRRPNTSFCFLDIRSPGLGDTAMYLCATSRERIQGSGNTIYFGEGSWLTVV.

The V and J genes are TRBV4-1 and TRBJ2-2; 12 bases map to TRBD2. The J segment lost 7 bases and the V segment lost 0 bases, leaving 12 bases of the junction unmatched. This CDR3 region has 19 residues. The germline V gene encodes CDR1 MGHRA and CDR2 YSYEKL. As DNA, the CDR3 is TGCGCCAGCAGCCAAGAGACTAGGCTAGCGGGGGGGTACGTCGGGGAGCTGTTTTTT. Translating it yields CASSQETRLAGGYVGELFF.

This clone was seen once. This chain links TRBV20-1 with TRBJ1-2; 8 bases map to TRBD1. V trimming: 3 bases; J trimming: 4 bases; junction bases outside the gene matches: 16. Germline CDR1 reads DFQATT; CDR2 reads SNEGSKA (reference sequence). The CDR3 sequence is 17 residues long. DNA for the CDR3: TGCAGTGCTAGTTCCGGGACAGGAAGCTCGACGGTCTATGGCTACACCTTC. Encoded protein: CSASSGTGSSTVYGYTF.

The genes are TRBV2 and TRBJ2-3; the D is unclear. The CDR3 is 13 amino acids. Trimming cost V 7 bases and J 2 bases, with 10 bases left between them. The V gene's germline CDR1 is SNHLY and CDR2 FYNNEI. The chain's CDR3 is CASIPVSTDTQYF. The CDR3 DNA sequence: TGTGCCAGCATCCCTGTATCCACAGATACGCAGTATTTT.

With regard to this clone: Different DNA sequences within this sample yield the same CDR3. The chain employs TRBV5-1 and TRBJ1-1; 7 bases map to TRBD1. The CDR3 is 14 amino acids. CDR1 is SGHRS, CDR2 YFSETQ, per germline. Trimming at V came to 2 bases and at J to 5 bases, leaving 6 bases not matched to a gene. In nucleotides, the CDR3 is TGCGCCAGCAGCTTTACAGGGGTGGGGACTGAAGCTTTCTTT. As protein: CASSFTGVGTEAFF.

This clone showed up just a few times. J is TRBJ1-5 and V is TRBV7-2; TRBD1 agrees at 8 bases. This CDR3 region has 14 residues. The V gene end was trimmed by 4 bases and the J gene end by 6 bases; junction bases not matched to a gene: 5. CDR1 SGHTA and CDR2 FQGNSA come from the germline V gene. The CDR3 nucleotides are TGTGCCAGCAGCTATGACAGGGGTGGTCAGCCCCAGCATTTT. This sequence encodes CASSYDRGGQPQHF.

Concerning this clone itself: Other DNA sequences in this specimen translate into the identical CDR3. This sequence joins TRBV6-5 and TRBJ2-7, with TRBD1 identical over 8 bases. CDR3 size: 15 residues. Trimming removed 0 bases from V and 1 base from J; junction bases left unmatched: 2. Germline V lookup: CDR1 MNHEY, CDR2 SVGAGI. CDR3 DNA sequence: TGTGCCAGCAGTTACTCCGGACAGGGTTCCTACGAGCAGTACTTC. It is translated as CASSYSGQGSYEQYF.

The V gene is TRBV4-1, the J gene TRBJ2-2, with a tentative D call TRBD2 (7 bases). CDR1 is MGHRA, CDR2 YSYEKL, per germline. V was trimmed by 3 bases and J by 3 bases, leaving 11 bases between them. The CDR3 loop spans 15 amino acids. The CDR3 DNA reads TGCGCCAGCAGCCAGGTGGGGGGGCACACCGGGGAGCTGTTTTTT. Its translation: CASSQVGGHTGELFF.